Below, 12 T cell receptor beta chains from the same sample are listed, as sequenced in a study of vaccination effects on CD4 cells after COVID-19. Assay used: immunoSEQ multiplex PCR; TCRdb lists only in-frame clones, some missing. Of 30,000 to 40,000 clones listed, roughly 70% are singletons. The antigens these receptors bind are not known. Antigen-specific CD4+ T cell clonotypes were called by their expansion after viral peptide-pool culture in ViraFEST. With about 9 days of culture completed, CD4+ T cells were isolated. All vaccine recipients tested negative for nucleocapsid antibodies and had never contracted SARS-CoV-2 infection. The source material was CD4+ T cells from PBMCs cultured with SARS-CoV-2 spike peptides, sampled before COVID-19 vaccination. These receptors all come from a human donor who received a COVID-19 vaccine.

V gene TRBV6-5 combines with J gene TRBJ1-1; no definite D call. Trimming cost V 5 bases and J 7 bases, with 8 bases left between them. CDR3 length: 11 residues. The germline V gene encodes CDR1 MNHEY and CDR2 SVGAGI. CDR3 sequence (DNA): TGTGCCAGCAGTCACGGACGTGAAGCTTTCTTT. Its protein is CASSHGREAFF.

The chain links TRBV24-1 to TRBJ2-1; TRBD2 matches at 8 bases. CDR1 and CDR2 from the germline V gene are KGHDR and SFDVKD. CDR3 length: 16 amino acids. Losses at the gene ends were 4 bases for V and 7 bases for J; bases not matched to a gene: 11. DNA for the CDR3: TGTGCCACCAGTGACCCTCTAGCGGGTTTGAAGAATGAGCAGTTCTTC. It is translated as CATSDPLAGLKNEQFF.

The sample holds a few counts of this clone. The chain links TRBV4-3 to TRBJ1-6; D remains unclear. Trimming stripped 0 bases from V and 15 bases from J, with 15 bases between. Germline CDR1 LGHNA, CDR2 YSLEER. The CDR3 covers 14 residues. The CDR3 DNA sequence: TGCGCCAGCAGCCAAGATAAATCCCGGGCAGGCCTCCACTTT. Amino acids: CASSQDKSRAGLHF.

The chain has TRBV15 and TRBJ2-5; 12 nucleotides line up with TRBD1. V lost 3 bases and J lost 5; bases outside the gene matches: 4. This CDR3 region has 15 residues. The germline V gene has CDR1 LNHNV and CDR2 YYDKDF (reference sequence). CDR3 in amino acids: CATSRGQGASETQYF. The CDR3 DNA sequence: TGTGCCACCAGCAGGGGACAGGGGGCATCTGAGACCCAGTACTTC.

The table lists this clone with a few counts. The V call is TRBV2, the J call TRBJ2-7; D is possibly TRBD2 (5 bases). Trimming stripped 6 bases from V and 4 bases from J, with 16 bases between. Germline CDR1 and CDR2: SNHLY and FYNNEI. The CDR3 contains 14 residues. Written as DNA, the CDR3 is TGTGCCAGCAGGAGCGAGGGCTTCGTTTACGAGCAGTACTTC. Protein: CASRSEGFVYEQYF.

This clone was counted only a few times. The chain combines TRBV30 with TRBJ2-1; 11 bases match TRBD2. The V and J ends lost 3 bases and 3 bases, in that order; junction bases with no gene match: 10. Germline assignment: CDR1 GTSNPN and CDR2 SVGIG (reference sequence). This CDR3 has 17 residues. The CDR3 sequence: CAWRARLAGLLYNEQFF. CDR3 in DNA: TGTGCCTGGAGAGCCAGACTAGCGGGACTCCTCTACAATGAGCAGTTCTTC.

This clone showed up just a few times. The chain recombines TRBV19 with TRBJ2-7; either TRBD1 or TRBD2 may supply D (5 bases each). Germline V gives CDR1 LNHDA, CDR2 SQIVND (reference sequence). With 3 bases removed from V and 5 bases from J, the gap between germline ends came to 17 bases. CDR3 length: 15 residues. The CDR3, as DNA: TGTGCCAGTAGTATCGGTGGGACGATATCGGACGAGCAGTACTTC. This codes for CASSIGGTISDEQYF.

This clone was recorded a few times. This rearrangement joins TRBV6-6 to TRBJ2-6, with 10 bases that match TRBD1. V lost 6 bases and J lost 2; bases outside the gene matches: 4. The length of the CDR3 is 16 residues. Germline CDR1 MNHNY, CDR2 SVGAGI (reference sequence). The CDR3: CASRPGQGTGANVLTF. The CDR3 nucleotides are TGTGCCAGCAGACCGGGACAGGGGACTGGGGCCAACGTCCTGACTTTC.

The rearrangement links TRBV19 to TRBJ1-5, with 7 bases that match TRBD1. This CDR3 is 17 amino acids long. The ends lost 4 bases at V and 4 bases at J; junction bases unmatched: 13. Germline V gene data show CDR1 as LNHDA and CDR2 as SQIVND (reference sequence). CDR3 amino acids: CASSTGTVLSGNQPQHF. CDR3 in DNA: TGTGCCAGTAGTACCGGGACAGTCCTCAGTGGTAATCAGCCCCAGCATTTT.

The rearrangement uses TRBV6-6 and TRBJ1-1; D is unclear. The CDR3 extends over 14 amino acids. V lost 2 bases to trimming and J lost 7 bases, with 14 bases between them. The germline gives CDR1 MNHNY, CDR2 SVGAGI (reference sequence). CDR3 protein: CASSYDPGRGEAFF. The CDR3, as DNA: TGTGCCAGCAGTTACGATCCGGGCCGGGGTGAAGCTTTCTTT.

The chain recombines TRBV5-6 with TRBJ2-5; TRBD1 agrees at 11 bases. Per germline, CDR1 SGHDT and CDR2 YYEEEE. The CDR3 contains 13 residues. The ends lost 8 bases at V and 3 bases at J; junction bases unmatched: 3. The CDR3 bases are TGTGCCAGTGGACAGGGGGCGGAAGAGACCCAGTACTTC. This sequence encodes CASGQGAEETQYF.

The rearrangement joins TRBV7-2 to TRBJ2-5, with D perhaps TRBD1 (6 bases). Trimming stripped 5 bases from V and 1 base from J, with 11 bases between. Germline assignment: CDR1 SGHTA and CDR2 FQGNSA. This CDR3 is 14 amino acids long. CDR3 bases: TGTGCCAGCAGCCCCAGGGGTTTCCAAGAGACCCAGTACTTC. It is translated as CASSPRGFQETQYF.